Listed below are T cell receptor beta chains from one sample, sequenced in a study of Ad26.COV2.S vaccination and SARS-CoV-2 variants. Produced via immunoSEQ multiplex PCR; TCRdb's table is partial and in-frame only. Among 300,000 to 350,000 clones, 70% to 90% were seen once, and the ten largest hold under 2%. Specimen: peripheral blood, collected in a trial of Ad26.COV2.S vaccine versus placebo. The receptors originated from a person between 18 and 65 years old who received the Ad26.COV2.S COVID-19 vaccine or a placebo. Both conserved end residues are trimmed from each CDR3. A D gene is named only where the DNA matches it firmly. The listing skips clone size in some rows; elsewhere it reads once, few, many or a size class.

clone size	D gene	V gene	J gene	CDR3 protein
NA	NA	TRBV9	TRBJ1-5	ASSVGTSNQPQH
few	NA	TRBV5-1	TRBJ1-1	ASSLHQGMNTEAF
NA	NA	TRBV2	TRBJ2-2	ASSESRGPGELF
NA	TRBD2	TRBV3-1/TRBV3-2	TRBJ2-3	ASSQGVAGGFSTDTQY
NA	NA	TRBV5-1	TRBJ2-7	ASSFEGGTYEQY
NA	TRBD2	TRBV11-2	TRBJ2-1	ASSLYGGGSSYNEQF
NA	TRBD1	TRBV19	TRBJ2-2	ASSMGMRTGNTGELF
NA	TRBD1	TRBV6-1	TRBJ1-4	ASSGTGAATNEKLF
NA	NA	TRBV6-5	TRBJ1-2	ASSSDSSYGYT
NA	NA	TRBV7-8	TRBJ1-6	ASSIGTRVESYNSPLH
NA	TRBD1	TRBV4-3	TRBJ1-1	ASSLRTGIMNTEAF
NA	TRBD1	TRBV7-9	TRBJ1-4	ASSLGGDSNEKLF
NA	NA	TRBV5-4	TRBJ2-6	ASSALKGGSGANVLT
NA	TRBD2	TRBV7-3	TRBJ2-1	ASSPPGGSYNEQF
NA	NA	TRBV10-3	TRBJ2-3	AIMGGTDTQY
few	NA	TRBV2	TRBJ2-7	ASSVNSYEQY
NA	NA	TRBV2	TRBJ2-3	ASNKLDPAGRDTQY
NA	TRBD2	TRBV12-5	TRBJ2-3	ASGLGSGVIDTQY
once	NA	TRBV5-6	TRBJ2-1	ASSLVFLTKPYNEQF
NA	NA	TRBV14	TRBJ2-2	ASSRERDTGELF
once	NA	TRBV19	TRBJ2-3	ASSGRRGSADTQY